The clone carrying this T cell receptor (beta chain) was found once. The repertoire was sequenced with immunoSEQ multiplex PCR; TCRdb's copy has only in-frame clones and lacks some. The sample lists fewer than 200,000 clones, around 80% occurring once. The V and J ends lost 1 base and 10 bases respectively, with 10 bases between them. The CDR3 sequence is 12 residues long. The germline V gene encodes CDR1 SEHNR and CDR2 FQNEAQ (reference sequence). These data come from a study of blood T cell repertoires in COVID-19. Study as a whole: COVID-19 samples collected from the United States, Italy and Spain covered acute and convalescent phases. From T cells, B-cell-depleted T cells, or PBMCs came the material, which was cDNA or gDNA.

Sequencing input: peripheral blood. This clonotype was obtained from a man in his 70s with active or convalescent COVID-19. This chain uses TRBV7-9 with TRBJ1-1; possibly TRBD1 for D (5 bases). CDR3 in amino acids: CASSLGQTVAFF. CDR3 bases: TGTGCCAGCAGCTTAGGACAGACAGTAGCTTTCTTT.